The clone carrying this T cell receptor (beta chain) was recorded a few times. This sample was included in a study of blood T cells in healthy people across ages. Across the study: When template switching was applied, about one barcoded beta molecule was captured per two T cells.

The germline gives CDR1 SGHNT, CDR2 YENEEA. There are 15 residues in the CDR3. With 2 bases removed from V and 4 bases from J, the gap between germline ends came to 15 bases. PCR was performed a second time for roughly 7 to 12 cycles using a sample-barcoded 5' primer and a J-beta primer mix. MiXCR, run by TCRdb on the 5' RACE reads, gives a single entry per CDR3 protein. The sample includes approximately 880,000 distinct CDR3 sequences, roughly 43% of them seen just once. This clonotype was sampled from a man aged 25-40 years in good health. What was sequenced was blood. This chain uses TRBV11-3 with TRBJ2-7; a possible D gene is TRBD1 (7 bases). CDR3 nucleotides: TGTGCCAGCAGCTTAATGTCAGGGGGGATTTACGAGCAGTACTTC. This encodes CASSLMSGGIYEQYF. Complete variable domain (other parts from reference TRBV11-3 and TRBJ2-7): EAGVVQSPRYKIIEKKQPVAFWCNPISGHNTLYWYLQNLGQGPELLIRYENEEAVDDSQLPKDRFSAERLKGVDSTLKIQPAELGDSAVYLCASSLMSGGIYEQYFGPGTRLTVT.